This TCR beta chain was obtained from a study of tumor and adjacent non-tumor tissue in lung cancer. Across the study: There were some 12 adenocarcinoma, a couple of squamous cell carcinoma and 1 small cell lung cancer cases.

TCRbeta libraries were built with three rounds of nested PCR, modified from ARM-PCR. TCRdb re-called the multiplex PCR reads through MiXCR, storing one row per CDR3 protein. Among about 200,000 distinct CDR3 sequences listed, 70% to 75% were seen once. No cell sorting was done before RNA was extracted from the tissue. Germline CDR1 reads DFQATT; CDR2 reads SNEGSKA (reference sequence). V shed 1 base, J shed 2 bases, and the junction held 7 bases outside the gene matches. The CDR3 covers 15 residues. Findings and caveats of the study: Normal lung showed higher cumulative top 100 clone frequency than tumor. Patients with more diverse tumor TCRs had worse survival. Significantly higher TCR diversity was found in tumor than normal lung.

As concerns this clonotype: What it binds is unknown. A read error may be the cause here, since a much bigger clone is one base away.

This chain uses TRBV20-1 with TRBJ2-7; 8 nucleotides align to TRBD1. This receptor was identified in a man aged 60 to 69 with non-small cell lung cancer. The source material was lung tumor tissue. This CDR3 reads CSARGTGKETYEQYF. DNA for the CDR3: TGCAGTGCTAGAGGGACAGGGAAGGAGACCTACGAGCAGTACTTC.